These T cell receptor beta chains were read from a single sample in a study of blood T cell repertoires in COVID-19. Assay: immunoSEQ multiplex PCR; the TCRdb copy retains only in-frame clones and omits some. This sample has a few hundred thousand clones, with around 90% found just once. Sequencing used PBMCs or T cells enriched from blood (not recorded which). The receptors here all came from a woman between 18 and 30 years old who had recovered from COVID-19. The conserved cysteine and the conserved F or W are not part of the CDR3 here. Each record gives: D gene, CDR3 length, J gene, V gene, CDR3 protein. D genes are given only for firm matches.

d_call: .; cdr3_length: 14; j_call: TRBJ2-1; v_call: TRBV9; cdr3_aa: ASSSPRGRIYNEQF
d_call: .; cdr3_length: 15; j_call: TRBJ2-7; v_call: TRBV14; cdr3_aa: ASSQAASGLGPGEQY
d_call: .; cdr3_length: 15; j_call: TRBJ1-1; v_call: TRBV4-1; cdr3_aa: ASSQGMGNRGGTEAF
d_call: TRBD1; cdr3_length: 15; j_call: TRBJ1-3; v_call: TRBV4-3; cdr3_aa: ASSQDYLGQGGNTIY
d_call: TRBD2; cdr3_length: 16; j_call: TRBJ2-3; v_call: TRBV11-3; cdr3_aa: ASSAGLAGGLGTDTQY
d_call: .; cdr3_length: 12; j_call: TRBJ2-1; v_call: TRBV27; cdr3_aa: ASSSLDYYNEQF
d_call: .; cdr3_length: 10; j_call: TRBJ2-1; v_call: TRBV28; cdr3_aa: ASSLGRGEQF
d_call: .; cdr3_length: 11; j_call: TRBJ1-2; v_call: TRBV5-4; cdr3_aa: ASSLNGNYGYT
d_call: .; cdr3_length: 11; j_call: TRBJ1-1; v_call: TRBV19; cdr3_aa: ATLGTPNTEAF
d_call: .; cdr3_length: 14; j_call: TRBJ1-6; v_call: TRBV7-2; cdr3_aa: ASSLETGNRRSPLH
d_call: .; cdr3_length: 11; j_call: TRBJ1-5; v_call: TRBV3-1/TRBV3-2; cdr3_aa: ASSQDAGQPQH
d_call: .; cdr3_length: 9; j_call: TRBJ2-7; v_call: TRBV7-2; cdr3_aa: ASSRSYEQY
d_call: .; cdr3_length: 14; j_call: TRBJ1-4; v_call: TRBV2; cdr3_aa: ASSELSATGSEKLF
d_call: .; cdr3_length: 14; j_call: TRBJ2-2; v_call: TRBV7-3; cdr3_aa: ASSPPGLIGAGELF
d_call: TRBD1; cdr3_length: 14; j_call: TRBJ2-2; v_call: TRBV4-1; cdr3_aa: ASSPRDRGLTGELF
d_call: .; cdr3_length: 11; j_call: TRBJ2-5; v_call: TRBV11-2; cdr3_aa: ASRESERETQY
d_call: TRBD2; cdr3_length: 11; j_call: TRBJ2-1; v_call: TRBV13; cdr3_aa: ASTRREVNEQF
d_call: TRBD2; cdr3_length: 12; j_call: TRBJ2-7; v_call: TRBV6-5; cdr3_aa: ASRLAGGPYEQY
d_call: .; cdr3_length: 9; j_call: TRBJ2-7; v_call: TRBV28; cdr3_aa: AAGYPYEQY
d_call: .; cdr3_length: 11; j_call: TRBJ1-5; v_call: TRBV6-5; cdr3_aa: ASRLVVNQPQH
d_call: .; cdr3_length: 13; j_call: TRBJ1-1; v_call: TRBV7-9; cdr3_aa: ASSLARQINTEAF
d_call: .; cdr3_length: 14; j_call: TRBJ2-1; v_call: TRBV4-1; cdr3_aa: ASSQAPGLGDNEQF
d_call: .; cdr3_length: 13; j_call: TRBJ1-2; v_call: TRBV28; cdr3_aa: ASSPPVDPNYGYT
d_call: .; cdr3_length: 13; j_call: TRBJ1-1; v_call: TRBV24-1; cdr3_aa: ATSDSRGGNTEAF
d_call: .; cdr3_length: 12; j_call: TRBJ2-5; v_call: TRBV5-4; cdr3_aa: ASSSRQGGETQY
d_call: TRBD2; cdr3_length: 14; j_call: TRBJ2-1; v_call: TRBV3-1/TRBV3-2; cdr3_aa: ASSQVAGDRFNEQF
d_call: .; cdr3_length: 16; j_call: TRBJ1-4; v_call: TRBV15; cdr3_aa: ATSREGWQGATNEKLF
d_call: TRBD1; cdr3_length: 11; j_call: TRBJ2-7; v_call: TRBV2; cdr3_aa: ASSRDRAYEQY
d_call: .; cdr3_length: 13; j_call: TRBJ2-1; v_call: TRBV4-3; cdr3_aa: ASSQDRVPYNEQF
d_call: .; cdr3_length: 12; j_call: TRBJ1-4; v_call: TRBV9; cdr3_aa: ASGGGDSNEKLF
d_call: .; cdr3_length: 16; j_call: TRBJ2-3; v_call: TRBV1; cdr3_aa: TSSQDARGSGGEDTQY
d_call: .; cdr3_length: 13; j_call: TRBJ1-4; v_call: TRBV19; cdr3_aa: ASSPSRGSGEKLF
d_call: TRBD1; cdr3_length: 13; j_call: TRBJ2-2; v_call: TRBV7-8; cdr3_aa: ASSSDRANTGELF
d_call: TRBD2; cdr3_length: 12; j_call: TRBJ2-2; v_call: TRBV11-1; cdr3_aa: ASQPGRAVGELF
d_call: .; cdr3_length: 13; j_call: TRBJ2-7; v_call: TRBV28; cdr3_aa: ASSPPPGLPYEQY
d_call: .; cdr3_length: 12; j_call: TRBJ1-1; v_call: TRBV27; cdr3_aa: ASSLVGPNTEAF
d_call: TRBD1; cdr3_length: 15; j_call: TRBJ2-7; v_call: TRBV23-1; cdr3_aa: ASSQKGVRTGGLEQY
d_call: .; cdr3_length: 12; j_call: TRBJ1-2; v_call: TRBV10-3; cdr3_aa: AISNRDLGYGYT
d_call: .; cdr3_length: 12; j_call: TRBJ1-2; v_call: TRBV4-1; cdr3_aa: ASSQFGRGYGYT
d_call: .; cdr3_length: 12; j_call: TRBJ1-2; v_call: TRBV3-1/TRBV3-2; cdr3_aa: ASSLRGLDYGYT